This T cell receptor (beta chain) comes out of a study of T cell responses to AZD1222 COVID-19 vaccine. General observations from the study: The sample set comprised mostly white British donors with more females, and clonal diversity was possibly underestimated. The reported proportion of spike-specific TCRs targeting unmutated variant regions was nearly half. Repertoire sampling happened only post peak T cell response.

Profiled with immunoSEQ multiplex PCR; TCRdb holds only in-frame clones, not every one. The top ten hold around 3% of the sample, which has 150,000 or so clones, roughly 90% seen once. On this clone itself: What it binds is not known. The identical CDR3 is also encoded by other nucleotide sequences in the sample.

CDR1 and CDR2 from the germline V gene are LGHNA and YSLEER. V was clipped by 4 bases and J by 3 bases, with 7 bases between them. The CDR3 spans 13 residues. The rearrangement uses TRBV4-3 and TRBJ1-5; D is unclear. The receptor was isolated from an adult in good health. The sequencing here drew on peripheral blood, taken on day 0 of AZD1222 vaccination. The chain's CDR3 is CASSLGFNQPQHF. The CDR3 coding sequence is TGCGCCAGCAGCCTGGGGTTCAATCAGCCCCAGCATTTT.